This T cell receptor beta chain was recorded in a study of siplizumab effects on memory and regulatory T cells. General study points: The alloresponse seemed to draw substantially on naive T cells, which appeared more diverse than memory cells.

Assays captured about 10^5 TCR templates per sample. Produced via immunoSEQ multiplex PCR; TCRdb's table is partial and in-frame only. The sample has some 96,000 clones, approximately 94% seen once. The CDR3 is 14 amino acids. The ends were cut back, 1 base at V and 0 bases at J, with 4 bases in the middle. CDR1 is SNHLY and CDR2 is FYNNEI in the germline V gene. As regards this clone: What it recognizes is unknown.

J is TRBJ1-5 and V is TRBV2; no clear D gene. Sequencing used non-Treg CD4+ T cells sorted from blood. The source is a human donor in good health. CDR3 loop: CASSEGFSNQPQHF. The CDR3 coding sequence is TGTGCCAGCAGTGAAGGATTTAGCAATCAGCCCCAGCATTTT.